The 30 T cell receptor beta chains below come from one sample, sequenced in a study of immune characteristics of hereditary and idiopathic chronic pancreatitis. Chronic pancreatitis tissue was collected during total pancreatectomy with islet autotransplantation. Sequencing used immunoSEQ multiplex PCR; TCRdb keeps in-frame clones, though not all of them. The sample includes over 14,000 clones, 73% of them seen just once. The specimen sequenced was pancreas tissue with hereditary chronic pancreatitis. The receptors were gathered from a human donor with chronic pancreatitis.

This clone is judged medium-sized. This chain uses TRBV28 with TRBJ1-5; the D is unclear. V dropped 3 bases and J dropped 6 bases, with 12 bases sitting between them. The CDR3 is 14 residues long. The germline CDR1 and CDR2 sequences are MDHEN and SYDVKM. Here the CDR3 DNA reads TGTGCCAGCAGTTTCCCCGGTGAAGTTCAGCCCCAGCATTTT. Amino acids: CASSFPGEVQPQHF.

The CDR3, as DNA: TGTGCCAGCAGCCCCGGGACTAGCATCGACGAGCAGTACTTC. Translating gives CASSPGTSIDEQYF. This chain connects TRBV5-4 to TRBJ2-7; 9 bases fit TRBD2. Per germline, CDR1 SGHNT and CDR2 YYREEE (reference sequence). The V segment lost 4 bases and the J segment 5 bases; nucleotides outside the gene matches: 7. The CDR3 is made up of 14 amino acids.

This clone has just a few counts. The chain has TRBV6-5 and TRBJ1-2; 10 nucleotides agree with TRBD1. This CDR3 contains 12 residues. Germline CDR1 is MNHEY and CDR2 is SVGAGI. Unmatched junction bases numbered 4, after V lost 6 bases and J lost 9 bases. Here the CDR3 reads CASSPGQGRYTF. CDR3 DNA: TGTGCCAGCAGCCCGGGACAGGGGCGCTACACCTTC.

A single count supports this clone. V gene TRBV28 combines with J gene TRBJ1-6; no clear D. The V gene's germline CDR1 is MDHEN and CDR2 SYDVKM. Between the trimmed V and J ends, which lost 5 bases and 9 bases, there was a span of 8 bases. CDR3 length equals 12 residues. CDR3 sequence reads: CASSPLVSPLHF. CDR3 DNA: TGTGCCAGCAGTCCTCTGGTTTCACCCCTCCACTTT. The full variable domain, with the rest looked up from reference TRBV28 and TRBJ1-6, is DVKVTQSSRYLVKRTGEKVFLECVQDMDHENMFWYRQDPGLGLRLIYFSYDVKMKEKGDIPEGYSVSREKKERFSLILESASTNQTSMYLCASSPLVSPLHFGNGTRLTVT.

This chain links TRBV19 with TRBJ2-7; 10 bases fit TRBD1. Germline V gives CDR1 LNHDA, CDR2 SQIVND (reference sequence). V lost 4 bases and J lost 0; bases outside the gene matches: 9. The CDR3 sequence is 17 residues long. The CDR3 sequence: CASSTGQGGSSSYEQYF. Here the CDR3 DNA reads TGTGCCAGTAGTACCGGACAGGGGGGCTCGAGCTCCTACGAGCAGTACTTC.

This chain joins TRBV28 and TRBJ1-2; 8 nucleotides line up with TRBD1. CDR1 is MDHEN, CDR2 SYDVKM, per germline. J lost 5 bases, V lost 5 bases, and 4 bases had no gene match. This CDR3 is 13 amino acids long. In nucleotides, the CDR3 is TGTGCCAGCAGTCTGGGACAGGCTTATGGCTACACCTTC. Translated: CASSLGQAYGYTF.

The chain recombines TRBV24-1 with TRBJ2-1, with 9 bases lining up with TRBD2. Germline V CDR1 and CDR2: KGHDR, SFDVKD. Trimming took 4 bases from V and 8 from J; bases not matched to a gene: 5. This CDR3 contains 14 residues. Written as DNA, the CDR3 is TGTGCCACCAGTGACCCGGGACTAGCCTATGAGCAGTTCTTC. This translates into CATSDPGLAYEQFF.

The chain uses TRBV3-1 (or the pseudogene TRBV3-2) and TRBJ2-3, with 9 bases aligning to TRBD2. The CDR3 consists of 16 residues. Germline V gives CDR1 LGHDT, CDR2 YNNKEL (reference sequence). V dropped 3 bases and J dropped 2; count of bases not matched to a gene: 6. The CDR3 loop is CASSQGRLAATDTQYF. The CDR3 DNA is TGTGCCAGCAGCCAGGGCCGACTAGCGGCCACAGATACGCAGTATTTT.

This rearrangement joins TRBV7-6 to TRBJ2-7, with D unresolved. Germline CDR1 is SGHVS and CDR2 is FNYEAQ. The CDR3 consists of 15 residues. Trimming stripped 2 bases from V and 0 bases from J, with 11 bases between. The CDR3 nucleotides read TGTGCCAGCAGCTTAAACGGGTATAGCTCCTACGAGCAGTACTTC. Amino acids: CASSLNGYSSYEQYF.

This clone was detected once. The chain is built from TRBV5-6 and TRBJ1-3; 7 bases map to TRBD1. Trimming at V came to 0 bases and at J to 4 bases, leaving 7 bases not matched to a gene. This CDR3 has 16 amino acids. The germline V gene has CDR1 SGHDT and CDR2 YYEEEE. CDR3 coding DNA: TGTGCCAGCAGCTTGGTCACAGGGGTGCGGGGAAACACCATATATTTT. Amino acids: CASSLVTGVRGNTIYF.

This chain links TRBV29-1 with TRBJ2-3; 7 nucleotides align to TRBD2. This CDR3 region has 15 residues. Per germline, CDR1 SQVTM and CDR2 ANQGSEA. With V trimmed by 7 bases and J by 0 bases, 10 bases remained unmatched. The CDR3, as DNA: TGCAGCGCCGCGGGAGCGGACACTAGCACAGATACGCAGTATTTT. This codes for CSAAGADTSTDTQYF.

In its sample, this clone was seen a few times. Different DNA sequences within this sample yield the same CDR3. The chain combines TRBV18 with TRBJ2-7; D unclear. The CDR3 runs to 12 residues. Germline values: CDR1 KGHSH, CDR2 LQKENI. V lost 2 bases and J 6 bases, leaving 8 bases between the germline ends. In nucleotides, the CDR3 is TGTGCCAGCTCACCATCGTCCCGCGAGCAGTACTTC. This translates into CASSPSSREQYF. The full variable domain, with the rest looked up from reference TRBV18 and TRBJ2-7, is NAGVMQNPRHLVRRRGQEARLRCSPMKGHSHVYWYRQLPEEGLKFMVYLQKENIIDESGMPKERFSAEFPKEGPSILRIQQVVRGDSAAYFCASSPSSREQYFGPGTRLTVT.

The chain uses TRBV21-1 and TRBJ2-2; TRBD2, the table's D call, was not compared with the DNA. TRBV21-1 is listed as a pseudogene. This CDR3 region has 22 residues. CDR3 coding DNA: TGTGCCAGCAGCAAAAATCAGGGGAATCTACTAGCGGGAACTACGAACACCGGGGAGCTGTTTTTT. Protein: CASSKNQGNLLAGTTNTGELFF.

The rearrangement links TRBV19 to TRBJ2-7, with 9 bases that match TRBD1. The J segment lost 4 bases and the V segment lost 8 bases, leaving 9 bases of the junction unmatched. Germline V lookup: CDR1 LNHDA, CDR2 SQIVND (reference sequence). This CDR3 region has 14 residues. DNA of the CDR3: TGTGCCAGTGCCCCGGGACAGGGCGGGTACGAGCAGTACTTC. Its protein is CASAPGQGGYEQYF.

Here the CDR3 reads CASSLTTGLGYTF. DNA of the CDR3: TGTGCCAGCAGCTTAACGACAGGGTTAGGCTACACCTTC. The rearrangement joins TRBV7-3 to TRBJ1-2; 7 bases fit TRBD1. Trimming at V came to 0 bases and at J to 8 bases, leaving 3 bases not matched to a gene. CDR1 and CDR2 (germline): SGHTA, FQGTGA. The CDR3 length is 13 residues.

The chain links TRBV12-3 or TRBV12-4 to TRBJ2-1, with D unresolved. The CDR3 runs 12 residues. V lost 1 base and J 8 bases, leaving 6 bases between the germline ends. CDR3 protein: CASSLVGDEQFF. In DNA, the CDR3 is TGTGCCAGCAGTTTAGTTGGAGATGAGCAGTTCTTC.

The chain combines TRBV29-1 with TRBJ1-1; 7 bases map to TRBD1. The CDR3 runs to 11 residues. The germline V gene has CDR1 SQVTM and CDR2 ANQGSEA. V lost 6 bases, J lost 6 bases, and 4 bases stayed unmatched. CDR3 in amino acids: CSVGDSAEAFF. The CDR3 DNA follows: TGCAGCGTGGGGGACAGCGCTGAAGCTTTCTTT.

The J gene is TRBJ2-5, the V gene TRBV14; TRBD2 aligns across 10 bases. The V gene end was trimmed by 6 bases and the J gene end by 5 bases; junction bases not matched to a gene: 15. The CDR3 covers 17 residues. Germline CDR1 reads SGHDN; CDR2 reads FVKESK. CDR3 nucleotide sequence: TGTGCCAGCAGTCGAACGCCTAGCGGGAGCCCCTCGGAGACCCAGTACTTC. As protein: CASSRTPSGSPSETQYF.

The chain recombines TRBV6-5 with TRBJ1-3; the D is unclear. The CDR3 covers 14 residues. V gave up 8 bases and J gave up 2 bases, with 13 bases separating them. Per the germline V gene, CDR1 is MNHEY and CDR2 is SVGAGI. CDR3 sequence reads: CASFPAGAGNTIYF. The CDR3 DNA is TGTGCCAGCTTCCCTGCCGGAGCTGGAAACACCATATATTTT.

V usage is TRBV11-3 and J usage is TRBJ2-3, with D unresolved. Germline CDR1 and CDR2: SGHNT and YENEEA. Trimming left V 1 base short and J 0 bases short, with 20 bases between. This CDR3 comprises 19 residues. CDR3 nucleotides: TGTGCCAGCAGCTTAGTGGAATCCCGGCGGAGCTCTAGCACAGATACGCAGTATTTT. This sequence encodes CASSLVESRRSSSTDTQYF.

Judged by abundance, this clone is large (0.1 to 1%). The chain couples TRBV27 to TRBJ1-5, with D unresolved. Germline CDR1 is MNHEY and CDR2 is SMNVEV (reference sequence). The CDR3 runs 13 residues. V gave up 2 bases and J gave up 5 bases, with 7 bases separating them. DNA of the CDR3: TGTGCCAGCAGTTTAAAGGAGTATCAGCCCCAGCATTTT. It yields the protein CASSLKEYQPQHF.

The CDR3 sequence: CASSETAGGSTDTQYF. In nucleotides, the CDR3 is TGTGCCAGCAGTGAAACAGCGGGAGGTTCCACAGATACGCAGTATTTT. The chain has TRBV6-4 and TRBJ2-3; 9 bases agree with TRBD2. CDR1 is MRHNA, CDR2 SNTAGT, per germline. J gave up 2 bases and V 3 bases, and 6 bases lay outside the gene matches. The CDR3 runs 16 residues.

This clone was detected only once. The chain joins TRBV5-1 to TRBJ2-5; possible D gene TRBD2, 6 bases. The CDR3 runs 14 residues. The germline gives CDR1 SGHRS, CDR2 YFSETQ. Trimming shortened V by 2 bases and J by 2 bases, and 10 bases separated the two germline ends. The CDR3 is CASSFQGGQETQYF. In nucleotides, the CDR3 is TGCGCCAGCAGCTTCCAGGGAGGTCAAGAGACCCAGTACTTC.

V is TRBV3-1 (or the pseudogene TRBV3-2) and J is TRBJ2-4; 12 bases align to TRBD2. This CDR3 comprises 18 residues. Germline V gene sequence: CDR1 LGHDT, CDR2 YNNKEL (reference sequence). The trim removed 3 bases at V and 0 bases at J, leaving 6 bases unmatched. The CDR3 region has the DNA TGTGCCAGCAGCCAGACATTGGGACTAGCGGGAGCCAAAAACATTCAGTACTTC. Amino acid sequence: CASSQTLGLAGAKNIQYF.

The chain has TRBV2 and TRBJ2-3; TRBD1 is a possible D gene (6 bases). CDR3 length: 14 amino acids. CDR1 SNHLY and CDR2 FYNNEI come from the germline V gene. Trimming left V 7 bases short and J 3 bases short, with 14 bases between. CDR3 sequence: CASKKGQVTDTQYF. The CDR3, as DNA: TGTGCCAGCAAGAAGGGACAAGTGACAGATACGCAGTATTTT.

The V call is TRBV7-3, the J call TRBJ2-1; no clear D gene. Germline CDR1 and CDR2: SGHTA and FQGTGA. The CDR3 has 13 residues. The V end was cut by 5 bases, the J end by 6 bases, with 11 bases between. CDR3 residues: CASSPYVTNEQFF. As DNA, the CDR3 is TGTGCCAGCAGCCCTTATGTCACCAATGAGCAGTTCTTC.

The V and J genes are TRBV7-2 and TRBJ1-5; 9 bases are shared with TRBD1. The ends lost 5 bases at V and 7 bases at J; junction bases unmatched: 6. The CDR3 extends over 14 amino acids. Germline assignment: CDR1 SGHTA and CDR2 FQGNSA. DNA of the CDR3: TGTGCCAGCAGCGAAACAGGGGGCTGGCAGCCCCAGCATTTT. Its translation: CASSETGGWQPQHF.

A word on this clone: Other DNA sequences within the sample encode an identical CDR3. CDR3 in amino acids: CASSYSRGNYGYTF. Here the CDR3 DNA reads TGTGCCAGCAGTTACTCGCGGGGTAACTATGGCTACACCTTC. The chain has TRBV6-6 and TRBJ1-2; D gene ambiguous. CDR3 length: 14 amino acids. Trimming shortened V by 0 bases and J by 1 base, and 6 bases separated the two germline ends. Germline CDR1 and CDR2: MNHNY and SVGAGI (reference sequence).

The gene calls are TRBV6-4 and TRBJ2-3; tentative D call: TRBD2 (6 bases). Germline V gene lookup returns CDR1 MRHNA and CDR2 SNTAGT. The CDR3 extends over 15 amino acids. The V and J ends lost 6 bases and 0 bases respectively, with 13 bases between them. The CDR3: CASSVLGGSTDTQYF. In DNA, the CDR3 is TGTGCCAGCAGCGTACTCGGGGGTAGCACAGATACGCAGTATTTT.

In regard to this clone: Its ends do not fully match the called genes, so a read error is possible. This chain connects TRBV7-7 to TRBJ2-5; no clear D. The CDR3 contains 15 residues. Per the germline V gene, CDR1 is SSHAT and CDR2 is FNYEAQ (reference sequence). CDR3 sequence: CASSLERRGWETQYF. The CDR3 DNA is TGTGCTAGCAGCTTAGAAAGAAGAGGTTGGGAGACCCAGTACTTC.